This T cell receptor (beta chain) was sequenced during a study of T cell repertoires in cytomegalovirus infection. Study context: The public TCR beta signatures pointed to both CMV infection and matching HLA type. The study's findings and limits: What dominated the ex vivo response were HLA-C-restricted CMV-specific TCR beta clonotypes. Public TCR beta family frequency separated CMV-and-HLA carriers, including in an independent cohort.

TCRdb redid the calling of the reads with MiXCR, one entry per CDR3 protein. The sample has fewer than 250,000 distinct CDR3 sequences, about 12% seen once. This clonotype was seen at least ten times. Antigen unknown. Germline V gene sequence: CDR1 MNHNS, CDR2 SASEGT. The CDR3 is 13 residues long. J was trimmed by 7 bases and V by 5 bases; bases with no gene match: 5. Sample: PBMCs. The chain employs TRBV6-1 and TRBJ1-2; 9 bases agree with TRBD1. This sequence originates from a human donor in good health (CMV status not recorded). Some clones in this sample may be carry-over from other donors' samples. CDR3 nucleotides: TGTGCCAGCAGTTTCGGACAGGGGCCTGGCTACACCTTC. It translates to CASSFGQGPGYTF.